This T cell receptor beta chain was sequenced during a study of T cell repertoires in cytomegalovirus infection. Whole-study context: Shared public TCR beta signatures pointed to both CMV infection and a matching HLA type.

TCRdb independently ran MiXCR on the reads; one entry per CDR3 protein. The sample includes 900,000 to 950,000 distinct CDR3 sequences, less than 35% of them seen just once. V lost 4 bases to trimming and J lost 2 bases, with 14 bases between them. Germline CDR1 reads MGHRA; CDR2 reads YSYEKL. The CDR3 covers 16 residues. With respect to this clonotype: Its target is unknown.

Findings and limits, study-wide: Summed frequency of shared TCR beta families picked out CMV carriers who also had the relevant HLA.

The receptor was isolated from a human donor in good health (CMV status not recorded). Some clones in this sample may be carry-over from other donors' samples. This chain uses TRBV4-1 with TRBJ2-2; tentatively, D is TRBD2 (7 bases). Source: cultured CD8+ T cells from PBMCs, taken from culture after CMV antigen stimulation. The CDR3 DNA sequence: TGCGCCAGCAGCCTCCTCGGGGGGCCAAACACCGGGGAGCTGTTTTTT. It is translated as CASSLLGGPNTGELFF.